This T cell receptor (beta chain) is from a study of blood T cell repertoires in COVID-19. Study context: The United States, Italy and Spain provided the acute and convalescent COVID-19 samples. Sample material is recorded as cDNA or gDNA derived from T cells, B-cell-depleted T cells, or PBMCs.

Authors' data handling: Reference gene primers were amplified, and this amplification served to estimate nucleated cell counts. Measured with immunoSEQ multiplex PCR; TCRdb has only the in-frame clones, and not every one. V, J and clone size derive from that table, while D and trimming were established from the DNA sequence. The repertoire has approximately 210,000 clones, around nine tenths of them found once; the top ten carry 4% to 5.5%. The trim removed 0 bases at V and 6 bases at J, leaving 1 base unmatched. CDR1 is SGHKS, CDR2 YYEKEE, per germline (reference sequence). The CDR3 consists of 14 residues.

Source material: peripheral blood. V is TRBV5-5 and J is TRBJ2-1; 9 bases map to TRBD1. The sequence came from a woman aged 40 to 50 with acute or convalescent COVID-19. The CDR3 is CASSLEGQGNEQFF. The CDR3 region has the DNA TGTGCCAGCAGCTTGGAGGGACAGGGCAATGAGCAGTTCTTC.